The T cell receptor beta chain described here comes from a study of T cell responses to AZD1222 COVID-19 vaccine. As for the study in general: Pooling of second doses given at about 4 or about 12 weeks was done. The study's findings and limits: Clonal diversity may have been underestimated, and the donors were mostly white British, with more females than males. Baseline antibody screening turned up just six seropositive AZD1222 recipients. Dominant CD4 TCR responses targeted spike regions 160-218 and 743-854.

V lost 1 base, J lost 1 base, and 11 bases lay in between. This CDR3 comprises 15 residues. From germline, CDR1 is MGHRA and CDR2 YSYEKL. Only in-frame clones appear in the TCRdb table, and some are missing; sequencing was by immunoSEQ multiplex PCR. The sample gives 110,000 to 150,000 clones, 80% to 95% of which show up once; about 3.7% is in the top ten. A remark on this clone: Its antigen is unidentified.

The sequenced sample was peripheral blood, obtained on day 0 of AZD1222 vaccination. This chain links TRBV4-1 with TRBJ2-7; a possible D gene is TRBD1 (6 bases). This TCR was sampled from an adult in good health. CDR3 region: CASSQVMGASYEQYF. The CDR3 nucleotides read TGCGCCAGCAGCCAAGTTATGGGGGCGTCCTACGAGCAGTACTTC.